This TCR beta chain was sequenced during a study of T cell responses to AZD1222 COVID-19 vaccine. Sequencing was performed with immunoSEQ multiplex PCR; in TCRdb, only in-frame clones are kept and a portion is missing. The data show over 100,000 clones, roughly 88% seen once. Study observations and caveats: Only a handful of AZD1222 recipients, roughly 6 in all, had baseline seropositivity.

From germline, CDR1 is SGHTA and CDR2 FQGTGA. Trimming took 5 bases from V and 2 from J; bases not matched to a gene: 6. The CDR3 contains 15 residues. Of note for this clone: Its antigen is unidentified.

The source of this sequence is an adult who received the AZD1222 COVID-19 vaccine. Sequencing was performed on peripheral blood, taken 28 days after the second AZD1222 dose. This sequence joins TRBV7-3 and TRBJ2-7; the match to TRBD1 covers 10 bases. The CDR3 sequence: CASSPGQGGAYEQYF. The CDR3 nucleotides read TGTGCCAGCAGCCCTGGACAGGGGGGAGCCTACGAGCAGTACTTC.